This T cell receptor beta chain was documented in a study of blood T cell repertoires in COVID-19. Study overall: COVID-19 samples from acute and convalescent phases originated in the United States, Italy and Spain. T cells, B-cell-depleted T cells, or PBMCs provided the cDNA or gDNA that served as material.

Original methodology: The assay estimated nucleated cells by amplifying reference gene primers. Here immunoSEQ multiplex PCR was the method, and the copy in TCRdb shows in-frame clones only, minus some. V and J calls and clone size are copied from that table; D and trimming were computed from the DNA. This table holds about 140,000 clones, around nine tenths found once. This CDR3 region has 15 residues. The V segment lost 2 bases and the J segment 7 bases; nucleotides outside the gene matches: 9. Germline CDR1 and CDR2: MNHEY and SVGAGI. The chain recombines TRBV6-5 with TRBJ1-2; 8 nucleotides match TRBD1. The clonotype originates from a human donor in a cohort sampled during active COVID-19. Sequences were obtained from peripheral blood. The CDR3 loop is CASSYPDREESGYTF. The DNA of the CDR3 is TGTGCCAGCAGTTACCCGGACAGGGAGGAGAGTGGCTACACCTTC.